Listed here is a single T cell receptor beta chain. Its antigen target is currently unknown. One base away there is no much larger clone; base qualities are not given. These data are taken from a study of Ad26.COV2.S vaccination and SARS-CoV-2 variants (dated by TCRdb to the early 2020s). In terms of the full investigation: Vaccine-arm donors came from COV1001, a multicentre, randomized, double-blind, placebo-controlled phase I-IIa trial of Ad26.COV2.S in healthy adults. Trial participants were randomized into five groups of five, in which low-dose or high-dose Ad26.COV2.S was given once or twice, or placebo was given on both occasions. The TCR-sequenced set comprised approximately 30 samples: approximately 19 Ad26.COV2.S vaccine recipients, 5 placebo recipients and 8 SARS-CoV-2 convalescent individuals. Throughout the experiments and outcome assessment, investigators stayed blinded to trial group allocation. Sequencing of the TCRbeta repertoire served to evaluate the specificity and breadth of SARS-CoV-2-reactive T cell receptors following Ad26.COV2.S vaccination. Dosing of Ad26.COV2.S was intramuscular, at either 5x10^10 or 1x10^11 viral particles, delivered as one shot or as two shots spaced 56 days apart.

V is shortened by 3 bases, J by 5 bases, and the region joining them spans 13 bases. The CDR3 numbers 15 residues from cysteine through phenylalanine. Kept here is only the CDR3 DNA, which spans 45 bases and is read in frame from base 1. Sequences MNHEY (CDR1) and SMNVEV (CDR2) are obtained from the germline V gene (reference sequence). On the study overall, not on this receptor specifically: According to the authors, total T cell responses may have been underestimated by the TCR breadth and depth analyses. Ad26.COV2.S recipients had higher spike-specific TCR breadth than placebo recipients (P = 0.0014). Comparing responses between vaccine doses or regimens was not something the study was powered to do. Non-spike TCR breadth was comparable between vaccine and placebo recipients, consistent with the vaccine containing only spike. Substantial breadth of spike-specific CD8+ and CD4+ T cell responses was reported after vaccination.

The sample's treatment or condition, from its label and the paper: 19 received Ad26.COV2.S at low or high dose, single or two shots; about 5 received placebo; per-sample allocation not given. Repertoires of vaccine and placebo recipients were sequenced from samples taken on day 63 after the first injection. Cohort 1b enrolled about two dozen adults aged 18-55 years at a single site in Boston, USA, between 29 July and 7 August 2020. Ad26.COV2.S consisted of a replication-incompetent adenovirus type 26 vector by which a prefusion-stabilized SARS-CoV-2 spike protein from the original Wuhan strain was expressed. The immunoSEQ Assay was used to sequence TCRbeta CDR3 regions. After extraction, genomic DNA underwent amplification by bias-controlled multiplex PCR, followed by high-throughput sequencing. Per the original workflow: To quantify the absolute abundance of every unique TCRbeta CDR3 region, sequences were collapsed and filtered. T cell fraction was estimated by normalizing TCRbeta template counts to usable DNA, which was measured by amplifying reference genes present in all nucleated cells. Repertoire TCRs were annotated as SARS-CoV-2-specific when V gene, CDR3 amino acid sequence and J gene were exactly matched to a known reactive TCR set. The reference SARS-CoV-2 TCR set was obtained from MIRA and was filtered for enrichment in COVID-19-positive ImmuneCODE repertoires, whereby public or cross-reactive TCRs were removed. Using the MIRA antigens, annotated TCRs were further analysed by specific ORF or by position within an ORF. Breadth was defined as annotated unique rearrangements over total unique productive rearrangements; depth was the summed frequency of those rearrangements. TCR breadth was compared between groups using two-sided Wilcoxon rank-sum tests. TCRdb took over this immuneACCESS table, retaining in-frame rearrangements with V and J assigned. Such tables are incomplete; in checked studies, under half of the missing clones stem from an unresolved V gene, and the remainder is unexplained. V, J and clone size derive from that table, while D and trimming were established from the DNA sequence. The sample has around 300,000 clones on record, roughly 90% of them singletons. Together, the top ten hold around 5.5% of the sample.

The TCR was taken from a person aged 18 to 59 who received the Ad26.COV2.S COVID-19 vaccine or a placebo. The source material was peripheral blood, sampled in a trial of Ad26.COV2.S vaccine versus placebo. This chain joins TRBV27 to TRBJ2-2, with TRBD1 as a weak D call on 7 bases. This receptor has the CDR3 CASSLRDSGTGELFF. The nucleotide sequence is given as TGTGCCAGCAGTTTGCGGGACAGTGGGACCGGGGAGCTGTTTTTT.